The 12 T cell receptor beta chains in this list originate from one sample, sequenced in a study of blood T cell repertoires in COVID-19 (dated by TCRdb to the early 2020s). The method behind the library was the immunoSEQ multiplex PCR assay. Sourced from immuneACCESS, this table was stored by TCRdb with only in-frame sequences that have V and J called. A share of the clones is absent; for the studies checked, an unresolved V gene accounts for under half, and the remainder has no known explanation. The sample yields hundreds of thousands of clones; approximately 86% were counted once. The ten largest account for 1.2% to 1.5% of the sample. Sequenced sample: peripheral blood. These receptors all come from an elderly man with acute or convalescent COVID-19.

This clone was counted only a few times. This chain links TRBV3-1 (or the pseudogene TRBV3-2) with TRBJ1-2; perhaps TRBD1 as D (6 bases). CDR1 is LGHDT and CDR2 is YNNKEL in the germline V gene (reference sequence). This CDR3 region has 14 residues. V lost 3 bases, J lost 8 bases, and 16 bases lay in between. CDR3 sequence reads: CASSQQNRVKGYTF. CDR3 DNA: TGTGCCAGCAGCCAGCAAAACAGGGTTAAGGGCTACACCTTC.

J is TRBJ2-1 and V is TRBV4-3; TRBD2 matches 7 bases. Germline values: CDR1 LGHNA, CDR2 YSLEER. The CDR3 is 15 amino acids. The V segment lost 0 bases and the J segment 10 bases; nucleotides outside the gene matches: 9. The CDR3, as DNA: TGCGCCAGCAGCCAAGAAGGAGGGAGGGGACTGGAGCAGTTCTTC. Translated: CASSQEGGRGLEQFF.

The chain has TRBV18 and TRBJ2-7; D remains ambiguous. V was shortened by 1 base and J by 6 bases, with 7 bases between the two germline ends. This CDR3 is built from 12 residues. Germline loops: CDR1 KGHSH, CDR2 LQKENI. The CDR3 here is CASSPRQAEQYF. The CDR3 nucleotides read TGTGCCAGCTCACCACGTCAGGCCGAGCAGTACTTC.

This clone was counted between two and nine times. V is TRBV4-3 and J is TRBJ2-7, with 9 bases aligning to TRBD1. Losses at the gene ends were 0 bases for V and 1 base for J; bases not matched to a gene: 4. The CDR3 consists of 16 residues. From germline, CDR1 is LGHNA and CDR2 YSLEER. The CDR3 here is CASSQDLGTGSYEQYF. Written as DNA, the CDR3 is TGCGCCAGCAGCCAAGATCTAGGGACAGGGTCCTACGAGCAGTACTTC.

The chain is built from TRBV7-2 and TRBJ1-1; 7 bases agree with TRBD1. CDR1 and CDR2 (germline): SGHTA, FQGNSA. J lost 1 base, V lost 5 bases, and 4 bases had no gene match. The CDR3 is 14 residues long. CDR3 sequence: CASSMGQSNTEAFF. The CDR3 bases are TGTGCCAGCAGCATGGGACAGTCGAACACTGAAGCTTTCTTT.

This chain connects TRBV20-1 to TRBJ2-3; a weak D match, TRBD1 (6 bases). The V and J ends lost 3 bases and 1 base respectively, with 14 bases between them. This CDR3 comprises 15 residues. Per the germline V gene, CDR1 is DFQATT and CDR2 is SNEGSKA (reference sequence). As DNA, the CDR3 is TGCAGTGCTAGTGGGCCAGGGGCTGGCACAGATACGCAGTATTTT. This encodes CSASGPGAGTDTQYF.

J is TRBJ1-2 and V is TRBV7-6; 8 bases are shared with TRBD1. This CDR3 has 13 residues. Unmatched junction bases numbered 5, after V lost 5 bases and J lost 6 bases. CDR1 SGHVS and CDR2 FNYEAQ come from the germline V gene. DNA for the CDR3: TGTGCCAGCAGCGACAGGGGTAGAGATGGCTACACCTTC. The encoded protein is CASSDRGRDGYTF.

The genes are TRBV5-1 and TRBJ2-7, with 9 bases matching TRBD1. Trimming removed 6 bases from V and 3 bases from J; junction bases left unmatched: 10. This CDR3 spans 15 amino acids. Germline V gives CDR1 SGHRS, CDR2 YFSETQ. The CDR3 bases are TGCGCCAGCATGCTCATAGGGACAGGGAACTACGAGCAGTACTTC. Translating gives CASMLIGTGNYEQYF.

A single count supports this clone. The CDR3 here is CASSPRTSGSYNEQFF. The DNA of the CDR3 is TGTGCCAGCAGCCCCCGGACTAGCGGGAGCTACAATGAGCAGTTCTTC. The genes are TRBV5-4 and TRBJ2-1; 13 positions agree with TRBD2. Germline lookup yields CDR1 SGHNT and CDR2 YYREEE (reference sequence). The CDR3 has 16 residues. J was trimmed by 3 bases and V by 4 bases; bases with no gene match: 4.

The chain is built from TRBV6-5 and TRBJ2-7; a possible D gene is TRBD2 (5 bases). The germline V and J ends were trimmed by 4 bases and 4 bases, with 14 bases remaining between them. In germline, CDR1 is MNHEY, CDR2 SVGAGI. This CDR3 region has 14 residues. The CDR3 spells CASSSRTDSYEQYF. DNA for the CDR3: TGTGCCAGCAGTTCCCGGACTGATAGTTACGAGCAGTACTTC.

V is TRBV27 and J is TRBJ2-7; the match to TRBD1 covers 7 bases. The CDR3 sequence is 16 residues long. V lost 5 bases, J lost 3 bases, and 13 bases stayed unmatched. Germline V gene lookup returns CDR1 MNHEY and CDR2 SMNVEV (reference sequence). For the CDR3, the DNA is TGTGCCAGCAGTCCCAGGGGGTGGGGCAGCGGCTACGAGCAGTACTTC. Its protein product is CASSPRGWGSGYEQYF.

This chain connects TRBV3-1 (or the pseudogene TRBV3-2) to TRBJ2-1; the match to TRBD2 covers 11 bases. V was clipped by 6 bases and J by 9 bases; unmatched bases: 10. Germline-derived CDR1 and CDR2 are LGHDT and YNNKEL (reference sequence). CDR3 length: 15 residues. CDR3 nucleotides: TGTGCCAGCAGATCAACTAGCGGGAGATACGGTGAGCAGTTCTTC. Its translation: CASRSTSGRYGEQFF.